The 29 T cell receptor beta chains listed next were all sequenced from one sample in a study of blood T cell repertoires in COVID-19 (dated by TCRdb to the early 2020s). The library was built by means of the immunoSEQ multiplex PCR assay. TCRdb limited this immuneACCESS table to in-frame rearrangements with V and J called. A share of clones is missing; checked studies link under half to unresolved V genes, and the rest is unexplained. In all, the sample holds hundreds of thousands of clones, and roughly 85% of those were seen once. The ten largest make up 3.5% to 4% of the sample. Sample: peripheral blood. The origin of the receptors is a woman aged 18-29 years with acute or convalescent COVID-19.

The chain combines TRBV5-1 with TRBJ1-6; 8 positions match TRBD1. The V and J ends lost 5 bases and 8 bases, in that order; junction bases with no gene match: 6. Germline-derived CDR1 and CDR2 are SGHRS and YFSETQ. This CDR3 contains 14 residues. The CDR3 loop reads CASSSGGADSPLHF. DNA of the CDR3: TGCGCCAGCAGTTCAGGGGGCGCGGATTCACCCCTCCACTTT.

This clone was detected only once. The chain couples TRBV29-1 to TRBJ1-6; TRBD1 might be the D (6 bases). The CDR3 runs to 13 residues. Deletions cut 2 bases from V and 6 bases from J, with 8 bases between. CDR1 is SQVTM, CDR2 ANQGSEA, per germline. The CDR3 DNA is TGCAGCGTTGAAACAGGGTCTAATTCACCCCTCCACTTT. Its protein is CSVETGSNSPLHF.

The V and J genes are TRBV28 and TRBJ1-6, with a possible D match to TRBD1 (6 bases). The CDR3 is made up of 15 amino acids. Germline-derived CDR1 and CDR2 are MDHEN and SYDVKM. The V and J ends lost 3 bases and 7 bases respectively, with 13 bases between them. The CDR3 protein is CASSLTGLRNSPLHF. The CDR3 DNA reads TGTGCCAGCAGTTTGACAGGTTTAAGAAATTCACCCCTCCACTTT.

This chain's CDR3 is CASSGTGETQYF. CDR3 nucleotides: TGTGCCAGCAGTGGGACAGGCGAGACCCAGTACTTC. J is TRBJ2-5 and V is TRBV28; 8 nucleotides match TRBD1. Germline loops: CDR1 MDHEN, CDR2 SYDVKM. Trimming at V came to 5 bases and at J to 5 bases, leaving 1 base not matched to a gene. The CDR3 length is 12 residues.

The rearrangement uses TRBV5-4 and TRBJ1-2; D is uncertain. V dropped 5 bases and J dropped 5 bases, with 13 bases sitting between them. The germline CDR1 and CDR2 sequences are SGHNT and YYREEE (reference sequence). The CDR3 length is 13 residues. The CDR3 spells CASSLEGLYGYTF. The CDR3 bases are TGTGCCAGCAGTCTAGAAGGATTATATGGCTACACCTTC.

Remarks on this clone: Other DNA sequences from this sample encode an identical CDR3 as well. This CDR3 reads CASSPLAGGPYEQYF. Here the CDR3 DNA reads TGCGCCAGCAGCCCCCTGGCGGGAGGGCCCTACGAGCAGTACTTC. The chain employs TRBV4-1 and TRBJ2-7; TRBD2 agrees at 9 bases. V trimming: 4 bases; J trimming: 2 bases; junction bases outside the gene matches: 6. The CDR3 sequence is 15 residues long. Germline V CDR1 and CDR2: MGHRA, YSYEKL.

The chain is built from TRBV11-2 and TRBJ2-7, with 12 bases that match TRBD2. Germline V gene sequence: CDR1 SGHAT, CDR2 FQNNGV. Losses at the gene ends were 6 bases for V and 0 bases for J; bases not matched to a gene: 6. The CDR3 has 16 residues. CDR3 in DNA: TGTGCCAGCAGACCTAGCGGGAGGGAGGCCTCCTACGAGCAGTACTTC. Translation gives CASRPSGREASYEQYF.

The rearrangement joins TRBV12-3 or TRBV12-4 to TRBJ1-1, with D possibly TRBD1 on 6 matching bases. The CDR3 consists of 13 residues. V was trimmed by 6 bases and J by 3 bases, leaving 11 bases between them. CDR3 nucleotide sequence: TGTGCCAGCAGCGAACCAGGGGACACTGAAGCTTTCTTT. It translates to CASSEPGDTEAFF.

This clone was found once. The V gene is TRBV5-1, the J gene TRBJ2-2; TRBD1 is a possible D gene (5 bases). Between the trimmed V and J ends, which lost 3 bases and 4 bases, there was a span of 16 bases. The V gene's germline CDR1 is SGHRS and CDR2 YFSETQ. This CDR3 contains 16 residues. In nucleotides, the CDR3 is TGCGCCAGCAGCTGGACCCCACTTCAGGGCACCGGGGAGCTGTTTTTT. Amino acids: CASSWTPLQGTGELFF.

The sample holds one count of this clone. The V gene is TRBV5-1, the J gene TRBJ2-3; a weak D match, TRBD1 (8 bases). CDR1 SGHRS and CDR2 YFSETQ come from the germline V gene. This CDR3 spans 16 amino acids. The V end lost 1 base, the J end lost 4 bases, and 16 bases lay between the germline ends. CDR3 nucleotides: TGCGCCAGCAGCTTGAAGGCTACAGGGGGGGCAGATACGCAGTATTTT. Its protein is CASSLKATGGADTQYF.

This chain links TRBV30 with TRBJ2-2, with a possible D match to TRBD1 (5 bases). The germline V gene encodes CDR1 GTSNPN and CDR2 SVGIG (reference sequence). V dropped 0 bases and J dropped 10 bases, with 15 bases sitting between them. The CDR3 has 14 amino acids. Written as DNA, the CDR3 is TGTGCCTGGAGTGTCAGGCAGGGAAGGGAGGAGCTGTTTTTT. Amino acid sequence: CAWSVRQGREELFF.

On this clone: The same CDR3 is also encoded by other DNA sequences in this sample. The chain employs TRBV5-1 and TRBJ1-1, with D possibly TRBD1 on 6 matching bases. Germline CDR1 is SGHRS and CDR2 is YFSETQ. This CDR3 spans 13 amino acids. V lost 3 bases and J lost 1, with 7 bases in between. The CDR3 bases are TGCGCCAGCAGCTCACAGGGGAACACTGAAGCTTTCTTT. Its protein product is CASSSQGNTEAFF.

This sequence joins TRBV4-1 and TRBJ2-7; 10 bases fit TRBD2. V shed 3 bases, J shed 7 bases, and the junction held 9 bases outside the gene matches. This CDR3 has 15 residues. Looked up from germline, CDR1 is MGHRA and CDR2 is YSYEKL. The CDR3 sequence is CASSQRAGGPEEQYF. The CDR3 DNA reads TGCGCCAGCAGCCAGAGAGCGGGGGGGCCTGAAGAGCAGTACTTC.

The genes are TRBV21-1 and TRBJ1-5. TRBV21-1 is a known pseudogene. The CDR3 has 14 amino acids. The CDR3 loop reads CASRDARRGQPQHF. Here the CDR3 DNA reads TGTGCCAGCAGAGACGCCCGGAGGGGTCAGCCCCAGCATTTT.

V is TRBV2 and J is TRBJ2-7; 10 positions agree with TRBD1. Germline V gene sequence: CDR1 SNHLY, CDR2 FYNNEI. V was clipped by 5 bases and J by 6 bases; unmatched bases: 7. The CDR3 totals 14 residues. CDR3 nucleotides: TGTGCCAGCAGTCCCGGGACAGGGGAGCGCGAGCAGTACTTC. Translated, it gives CASSPGTGEREQYF.

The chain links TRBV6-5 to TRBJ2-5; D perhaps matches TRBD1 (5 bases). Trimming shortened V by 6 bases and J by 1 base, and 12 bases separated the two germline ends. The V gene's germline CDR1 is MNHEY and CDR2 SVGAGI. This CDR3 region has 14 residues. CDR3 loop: CASRGIDSQETQYF. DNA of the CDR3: TGTGCCAGCAGGGGGATTGACAGCCAAGAGACCCAGTACTTC.

CDR3 sequence: CSAVGGVSNEQFF. CDR3 bases: TGCAGCGCCGTCGGAGGGGTATCCAATGAGCAGTTCTTC. The chain carries TRBV29-1 and TRBJ2-1, with D possibly being TRBD2 (6 bases). There are 13 residues in the CDR3. The germline V gene encodes CDR1 SQVTM and CDR2 ANQGSEA. V lost 7 bases to trimming and J lost 6 bases, with 16 bases between them.

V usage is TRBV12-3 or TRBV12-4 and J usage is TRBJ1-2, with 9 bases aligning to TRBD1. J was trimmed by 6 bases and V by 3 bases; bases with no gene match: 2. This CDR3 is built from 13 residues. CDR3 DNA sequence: TGTGCCAGCAGTTTTGGGACAGGGAATGGCTACACCTTC. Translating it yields CASSFGTGNGYTF.

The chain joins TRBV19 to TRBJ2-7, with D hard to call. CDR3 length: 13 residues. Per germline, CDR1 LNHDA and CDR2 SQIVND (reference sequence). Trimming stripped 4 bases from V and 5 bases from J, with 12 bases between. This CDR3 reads CASSTPQSNEQYF. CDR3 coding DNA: TGTGCCAGTAGTACCCCTCAGTCCAACGAGCAGTACTTC.

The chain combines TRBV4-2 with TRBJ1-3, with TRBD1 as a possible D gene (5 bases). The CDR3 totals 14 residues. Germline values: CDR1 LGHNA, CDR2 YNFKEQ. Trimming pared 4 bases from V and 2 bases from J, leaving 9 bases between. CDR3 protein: CASSPGGAGNTIYF. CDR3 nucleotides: TGTGCCAGCAGCCCCGGGGGGGCTGGAAACACCATATATTTT.

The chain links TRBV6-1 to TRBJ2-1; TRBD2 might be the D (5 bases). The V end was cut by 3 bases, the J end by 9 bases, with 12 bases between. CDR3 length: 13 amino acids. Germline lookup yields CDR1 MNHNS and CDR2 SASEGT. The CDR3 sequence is CASSEGLGSEQFF. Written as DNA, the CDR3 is TGTGCCAGCAGTGAGGGGTTGGGGAGTGAGCAGTTCTTC.

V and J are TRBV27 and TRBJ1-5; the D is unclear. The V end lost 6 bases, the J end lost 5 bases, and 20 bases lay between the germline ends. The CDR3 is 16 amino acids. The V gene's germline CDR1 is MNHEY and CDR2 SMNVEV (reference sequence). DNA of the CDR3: TGTGCCAGCAGACCTAGGCGGGATACCGGGCATCAGCCCCAGCATTTT. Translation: CASRPRRDTGHQPQHF.

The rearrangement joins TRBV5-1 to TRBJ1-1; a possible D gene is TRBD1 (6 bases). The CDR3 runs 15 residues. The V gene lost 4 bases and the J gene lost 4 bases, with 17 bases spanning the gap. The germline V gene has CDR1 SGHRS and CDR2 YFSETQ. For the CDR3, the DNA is TGCGCCAGCAGCAGTGGGACAATGGGTATCACTGAAGCTTTCTTT. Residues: CASSSGTMGITEAFF.

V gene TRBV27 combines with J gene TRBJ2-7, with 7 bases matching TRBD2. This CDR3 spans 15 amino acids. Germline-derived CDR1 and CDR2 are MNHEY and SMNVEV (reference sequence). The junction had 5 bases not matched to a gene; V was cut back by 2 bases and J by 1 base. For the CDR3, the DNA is TGTGCCAGCAGTTTAGGCGGGAGCGCGTCCTACGAGCAGTACTTC. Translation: CASSLGGSASYEQYF.

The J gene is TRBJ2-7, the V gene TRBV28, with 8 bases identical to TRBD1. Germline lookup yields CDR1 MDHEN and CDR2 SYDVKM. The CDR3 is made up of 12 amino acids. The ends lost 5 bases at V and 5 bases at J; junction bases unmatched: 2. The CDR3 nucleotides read TGTGCCAGCAGTCGACAGGGGAACGAGCAGTACTTC. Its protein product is CASSRQGNEQYF. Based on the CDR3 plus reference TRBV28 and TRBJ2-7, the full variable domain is DVKVTQSSRYLVKRTGEKVFLECVQDMDHENMFWYRQDPGLGLRLIYFSYDVKMKEKGDIPEGYSVSREKKERFSLILESASTNQTSMYLCASSRQGNEQYFGPGTRLTVT.

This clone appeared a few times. The DNA of the CDR3 is TGTGCCACCCATGGACAGGGACGCGAGCAGTACTTC. Its translation is CATHGQGREQYF. The chain uses TRBV28 and TRBJ2-7; 8 nucleotides align to TRBD1. The CDR3 extends over 12 amino acids. The junction had 8 bases not matched to a gene; V was cut back by 10 bases and J by 6 bases. Looked up from germline, CDR1 is MDHEN and CDR2 is SYDVKM.

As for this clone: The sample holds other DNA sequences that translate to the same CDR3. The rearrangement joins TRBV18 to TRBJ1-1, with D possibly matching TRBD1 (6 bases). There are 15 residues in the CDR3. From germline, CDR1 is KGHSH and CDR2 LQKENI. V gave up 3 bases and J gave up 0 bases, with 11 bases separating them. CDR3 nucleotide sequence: TGTGCCAGCTCACCCCCGGGACACTTGAACACTGAAGCTTTCTTT. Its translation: CASSPPGHLNTEAFF.

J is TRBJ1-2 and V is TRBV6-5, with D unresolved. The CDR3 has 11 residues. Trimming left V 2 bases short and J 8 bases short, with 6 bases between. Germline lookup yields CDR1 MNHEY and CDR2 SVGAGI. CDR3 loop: CASSYLEGYTF. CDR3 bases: TGTGCCAGCAGTTACCTGGAGGGCTACACCTTC.

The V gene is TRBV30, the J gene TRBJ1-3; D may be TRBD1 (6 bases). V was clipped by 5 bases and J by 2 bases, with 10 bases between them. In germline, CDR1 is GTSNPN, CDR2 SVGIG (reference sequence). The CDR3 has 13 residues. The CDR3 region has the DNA TGTGCCTGGGCACAGGGAGCTGGAAACACCATATATTTT. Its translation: CAWAQGAGNTIYF.